Sequencing of this T cell receptor beta chain was carried out in a study of cytomegalovirus exposure and HLA in healthy donors. Of note for this clone: Its antigen is currently unknown.

Germline CDR1 SQVTM, CDR2 ANQGSEA. The CDR3 is 13 residues long. Trimming took 3 bases from V and 4 from J, leaving 12 bases between them. Study results and caveats: TCR beta sequences reportedly predicted the HLA-A and HLA-B alleles of most subjects accurately. A classifier reportedly called cytomegalovirus status with high sensitivity and specificity.

All the people who gave samples were healthy bone marrow donors. In the PCR, 60 Vbeta and 13 Jbeta primers were used. The table came from immunoSEQ multiplex PCR; TCRdb's copy has only in-frame clones and leaves some out. The sample yields about 110,000 clones, just over 70% seen once. The V and J genes are TRBV29-1 and TRBJ1-2; D possibly corresponds to TRBD1 (6 bases). The source material was PBMCs. The sequence was collected from a boy younger than 18 in good health and CMV-seronegative. CDR3 amino acids: CSVEADRLYGYTF. In DNA, the CDR3 is TGCAGCGTTGAGGCGGACAGACTCTATGGCTACACCTTC. Using reference TRBV29-1 and TRBJ1-2 for the parts outside the CDR3, the full variable domain is SAVISQKPSRDICQRGTSLTIQCQVDSQVTMMFWYRQQPGQSLTLIATANQGSEATYESGFVIDKFPISRPNLTFSTLTVSNMSPEDSSIYLCSVEADRLYGYTFGSGTRLTVV.